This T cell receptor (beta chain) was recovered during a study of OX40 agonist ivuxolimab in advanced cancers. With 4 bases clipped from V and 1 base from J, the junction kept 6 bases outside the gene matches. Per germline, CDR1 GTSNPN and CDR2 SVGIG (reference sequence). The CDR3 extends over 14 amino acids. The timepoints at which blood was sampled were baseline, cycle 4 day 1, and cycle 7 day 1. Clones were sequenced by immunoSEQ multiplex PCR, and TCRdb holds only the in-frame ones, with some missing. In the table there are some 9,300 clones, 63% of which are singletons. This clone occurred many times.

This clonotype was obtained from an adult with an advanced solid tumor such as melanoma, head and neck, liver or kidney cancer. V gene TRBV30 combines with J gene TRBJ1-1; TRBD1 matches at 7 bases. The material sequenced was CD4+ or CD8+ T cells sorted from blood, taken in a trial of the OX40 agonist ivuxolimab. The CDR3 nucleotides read TGTGCCTGGACCCAGGGGGTACAGAACACTGAAGCTTTCTTT. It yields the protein CAWTQGVQNTEAFF.